This T cell receptor (beta chain) is drawn from a study of cytotoxic CD8 clonotypes in ibrutinib-treated CLL. Study-wide background: The patient breakdown showed some eleven relapsed/refractory and some 14 treatment-naive cases, with some 18 IGHV unmutated. Among responders, around 25 were partial and 2 complete; after median roughly 70 months, approximately 15 stayed remitted and approximately 12 progressed. Response sampling occurred after a median 12 months of treatment (range 6 to 36).

This table comes from immunoSEQ multiplex PCR, and its TCRdb copy is limited to in-frame clones, with some not included. This table holds 150,000 or so clones, 60% to 85% found once. CDR3 length equals 17 residues. The trim removed 4 bases at V and 7 bases at J, leaving 12 bases unmatched. Germline CDR1 SNHLY, CDR2 FYNNEI. Frozen-stored PBMCs produced about 2 micrograms of genomic DNA for TCR beta libraries. This sequence was found in a human donor with chronic lymphocytic leukemia. The sample in question was PBMCs, obtained after 24 months of ibrutinib treatment. The chain links TRBV2 to TRBJ2-1; 11 nucleotides match TRBD2. In DNA, the CDR3 is TGTGCCAGCAGTGTAGGGGCCCGACTAGCGGGACGGAATGAGCAGTTCTTC. It encodes CASSVGARLAGRNEQFF. Drawing the rest from reference TRBV2 and TRBJ2-1, the complete variable domain is EPEVTQTPSHQVTQMGQEVILRCVPISNHLYFYWYRQILGQKVEFLVSFYNNEISEKSEIFDDQFSVERPDGSNFTLKIRSTKLEDSAMYFCASSVGARLAGRNEQFFGPGTRLTVL.